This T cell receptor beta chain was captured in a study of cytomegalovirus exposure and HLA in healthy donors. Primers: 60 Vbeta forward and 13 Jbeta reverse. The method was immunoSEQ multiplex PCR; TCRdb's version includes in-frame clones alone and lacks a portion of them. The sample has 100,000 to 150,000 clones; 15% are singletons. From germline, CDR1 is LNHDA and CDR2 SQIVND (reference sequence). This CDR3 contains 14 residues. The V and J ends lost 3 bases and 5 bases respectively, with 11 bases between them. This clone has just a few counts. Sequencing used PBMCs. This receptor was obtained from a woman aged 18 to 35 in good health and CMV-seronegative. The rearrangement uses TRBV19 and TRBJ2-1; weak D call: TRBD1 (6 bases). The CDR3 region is CASSIRTANNEQFF. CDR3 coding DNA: TGTGCCAGTAGTATCCGGACAGCGAACAATGAGCAGTTCTTC.